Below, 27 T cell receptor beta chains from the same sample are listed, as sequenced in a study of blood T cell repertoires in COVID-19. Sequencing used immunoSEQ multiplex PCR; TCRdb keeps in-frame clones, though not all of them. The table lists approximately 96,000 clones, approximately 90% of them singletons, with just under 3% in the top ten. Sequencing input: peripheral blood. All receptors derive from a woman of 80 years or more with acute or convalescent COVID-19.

The CDR3 region has the DNA TGTGCCAGCAGCTACGACGGGACTAGATACAATGAGCAGTTCTTC. It codes for CASSYDGTRYNEQFF. V usage is TRBV11-1 and J usage is TRBJ2-1; 8 nucleotides align to TRBD2. The CDR3 has 15 residues. Germline CDR1 SGHAT, CDR2 FQDESV (reference sequence). J was trimmed by 4 bases and V by 4 bases; bases with no gene match: 6.

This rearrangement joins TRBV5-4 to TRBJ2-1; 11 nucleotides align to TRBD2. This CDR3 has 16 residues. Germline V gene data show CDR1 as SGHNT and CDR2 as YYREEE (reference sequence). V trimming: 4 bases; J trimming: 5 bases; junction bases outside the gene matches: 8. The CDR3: CASSRTSGPSNNEQFF. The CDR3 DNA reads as TGTGCCAGCAGCCGGACTAGCGGGCCTTCCAACAATGAGCAGTTCTTC.

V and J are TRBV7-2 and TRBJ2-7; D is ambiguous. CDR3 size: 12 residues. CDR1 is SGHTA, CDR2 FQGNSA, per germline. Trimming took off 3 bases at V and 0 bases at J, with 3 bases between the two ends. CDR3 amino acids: CASSFSSYEQYF. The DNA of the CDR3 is TGTGCCAGCAGCTTTAGCTCCTACGAGCAGTACTTC.

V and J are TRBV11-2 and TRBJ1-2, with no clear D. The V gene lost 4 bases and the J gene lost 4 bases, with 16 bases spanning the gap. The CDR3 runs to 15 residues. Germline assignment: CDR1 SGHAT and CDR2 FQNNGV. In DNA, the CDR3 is TGTGCCAGCAGCTCAGGTTTGACCAGTGGCTATGGCTACACCTTC. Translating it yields CASSSGLTSGYGYTF.

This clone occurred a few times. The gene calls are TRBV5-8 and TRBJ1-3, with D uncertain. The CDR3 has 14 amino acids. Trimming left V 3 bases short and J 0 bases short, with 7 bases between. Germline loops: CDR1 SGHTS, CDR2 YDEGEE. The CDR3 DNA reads TGTGCCAGCAGCTCAGACACCTCTGGAAACACCATATATTTT. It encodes CASSSDTSGNTIYF.

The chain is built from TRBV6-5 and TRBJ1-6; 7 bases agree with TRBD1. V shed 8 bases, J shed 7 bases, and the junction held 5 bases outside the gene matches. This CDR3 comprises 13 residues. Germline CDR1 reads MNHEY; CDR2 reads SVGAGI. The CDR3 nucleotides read TGTGCCAGCTCGCTACAGGGGAATTCACCCCTCCACTTT. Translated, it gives CASSLQGNSPLHF.

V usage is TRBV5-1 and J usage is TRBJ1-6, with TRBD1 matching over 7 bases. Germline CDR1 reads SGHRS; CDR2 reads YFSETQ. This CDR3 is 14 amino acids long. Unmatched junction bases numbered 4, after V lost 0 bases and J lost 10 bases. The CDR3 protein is CASSLGQGTSPLHF. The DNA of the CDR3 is TGCGCCAGCAGCTTGGGACAGGGAACCTCACCCCTCCACTTT. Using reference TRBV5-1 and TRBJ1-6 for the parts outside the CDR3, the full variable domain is KAGVTQTPRYLIKTRGQQVTLSCSPISGHRSVSWYQQTPGQGLQFLFEYFSETQRNKGNFPGRFSGRQFSNSRSEMNVSTLELGDSALYLCASSLGQGTSPLHFGNGTRLTVT.

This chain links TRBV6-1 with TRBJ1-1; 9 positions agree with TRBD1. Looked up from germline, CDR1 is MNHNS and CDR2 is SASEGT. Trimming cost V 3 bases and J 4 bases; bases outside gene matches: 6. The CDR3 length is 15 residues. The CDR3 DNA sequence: TGTGCCAGCAGTGAGAGACAGGGGGGTATCACTGAAGCTTTCTTT. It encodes CASSERQGGITEAFF.

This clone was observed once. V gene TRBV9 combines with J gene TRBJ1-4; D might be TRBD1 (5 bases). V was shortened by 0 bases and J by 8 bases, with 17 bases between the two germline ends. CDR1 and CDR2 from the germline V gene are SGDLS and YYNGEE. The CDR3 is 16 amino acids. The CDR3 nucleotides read TGTGCCAGCAGCGTAGCGCCGGGAGGGGTCGGAGAAAAACTGTTTTTT. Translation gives CASSVAPGGVGEKLFF.

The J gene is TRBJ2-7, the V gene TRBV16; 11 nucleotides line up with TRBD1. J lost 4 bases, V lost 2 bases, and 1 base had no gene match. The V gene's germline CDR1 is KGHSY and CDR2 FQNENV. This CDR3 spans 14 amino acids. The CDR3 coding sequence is TGTGCCAGCAGCCAAGGGACAGGGGGATACGAGCAGTACTTC. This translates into CASSQGTGGYEQYF. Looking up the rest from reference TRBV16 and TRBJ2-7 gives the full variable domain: GEEVAQTPKHLVRGEGQKAKLYCAPIKGHSYVFWYQQVLKNEFKFLISFQNENVFDETGMPKERFSAKCLPNSPCSLEIQATKLEDSAVYFCASSQGTGGYEQYFGPGTRLTVT.

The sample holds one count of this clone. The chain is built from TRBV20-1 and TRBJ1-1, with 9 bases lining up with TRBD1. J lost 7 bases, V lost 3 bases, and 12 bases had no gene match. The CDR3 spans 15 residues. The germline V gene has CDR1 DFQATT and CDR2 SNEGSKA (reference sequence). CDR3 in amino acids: CSASYRNRGRGEAFF. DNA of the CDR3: TGCAGTGCTAGTTACCGAAACAGGGGGCGCGGTGAAGCTTTCTTT.

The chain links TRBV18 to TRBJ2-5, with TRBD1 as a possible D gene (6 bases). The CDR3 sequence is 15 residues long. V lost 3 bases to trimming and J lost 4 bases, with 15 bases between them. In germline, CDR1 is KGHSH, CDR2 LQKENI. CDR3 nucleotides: TGTGCCAGCTCACCGAACAGGGAAAGGGGAGAGACCCAGTACTTC. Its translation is CASSPNRERGETQYF.

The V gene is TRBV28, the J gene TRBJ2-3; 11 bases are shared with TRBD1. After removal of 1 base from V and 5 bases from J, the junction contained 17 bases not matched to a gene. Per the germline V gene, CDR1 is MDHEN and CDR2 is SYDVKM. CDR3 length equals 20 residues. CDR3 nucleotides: TGTGCCAGCAGTTTATTTTCTGATGTATCCGGACAGGGGGCCGTAGATACGCAGTATTTT. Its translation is CASSLFSDVSGQGAVDTQYF.

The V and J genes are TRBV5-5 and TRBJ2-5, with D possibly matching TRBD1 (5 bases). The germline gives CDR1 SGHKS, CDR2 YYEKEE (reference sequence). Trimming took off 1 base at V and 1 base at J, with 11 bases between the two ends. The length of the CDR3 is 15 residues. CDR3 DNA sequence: TGTGCCAGCAGCTTGAATTGGGGCAGCCAAGAGACCCAGTACTTC. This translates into CASSLNWGSQETQYF.

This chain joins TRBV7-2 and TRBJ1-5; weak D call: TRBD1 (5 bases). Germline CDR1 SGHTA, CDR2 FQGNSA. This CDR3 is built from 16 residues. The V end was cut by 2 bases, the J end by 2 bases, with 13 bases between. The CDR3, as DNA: TGTGCCAGCAGCTTAAATGGGCAGGGTGGCAATCAGCCCCAGCATTTT. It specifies CASSLNGQGGNQPQHF.

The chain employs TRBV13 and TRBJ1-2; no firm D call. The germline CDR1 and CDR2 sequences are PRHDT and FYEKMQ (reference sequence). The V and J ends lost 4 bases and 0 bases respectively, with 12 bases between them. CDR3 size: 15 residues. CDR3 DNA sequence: TGTGCCAGCAGCTACACCGGGAGACCTAACTATGGCTACACCTTC. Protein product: CASSYTGRPNYGYTF.

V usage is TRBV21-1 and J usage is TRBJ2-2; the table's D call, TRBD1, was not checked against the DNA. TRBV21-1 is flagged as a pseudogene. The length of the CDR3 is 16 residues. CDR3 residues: CASTRDRGQHTGELFF. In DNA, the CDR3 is TGTGCCAGCACCAGAGACAGGGGGCAGCACACCGGGGAGCTGTTTTTT.

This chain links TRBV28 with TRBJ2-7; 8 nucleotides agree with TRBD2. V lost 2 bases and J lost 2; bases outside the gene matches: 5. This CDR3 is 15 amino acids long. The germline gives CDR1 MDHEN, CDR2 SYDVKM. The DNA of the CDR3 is TGTGCCAGCAGTTTAGGGGCGGGGGGAGCCTACGAGCAGTACTTC. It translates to CASSLGAGGAYEQYF.

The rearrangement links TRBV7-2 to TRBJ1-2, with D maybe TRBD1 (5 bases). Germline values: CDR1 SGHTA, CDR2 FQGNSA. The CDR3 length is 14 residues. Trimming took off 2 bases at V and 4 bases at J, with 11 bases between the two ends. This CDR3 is CASSLSWGGYGYTF. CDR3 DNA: TGTGCCAGCAGCTTAAGTTGGGGGGGCTATGGCTACACCTTC.

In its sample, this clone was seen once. CDR3 loop: CASSPRHAYEQYF. In DNA, the CDR3 is TGTGCCAGTAGTCCCCGACACGCGTACGAGCAGTACTTC. The rearrangement links TRBV19 to TRBJ2-7; D is unclear. This CDR3 contains 13 residues. Germline V gives CDR1 LNHDA, CDR2 SQIVND (reference sequence). Trimming shortened V by 5 bases and J by 4 bases, and 12 bases separated the two germline ends. Using reference TRBV19 and TRBJ2-7 for the parts outside the CDR3, the full variable domain is DGGITQSPKYLFRKEGQNVTLSCEQNLNHDAMYWYRQDPGQGLRLIYYSQIVNDFQKGDIAEGYSVSREKKESFPLTVTSAQKNPTAFYLCASSPRHAYEQYFGPGTRLTVT.

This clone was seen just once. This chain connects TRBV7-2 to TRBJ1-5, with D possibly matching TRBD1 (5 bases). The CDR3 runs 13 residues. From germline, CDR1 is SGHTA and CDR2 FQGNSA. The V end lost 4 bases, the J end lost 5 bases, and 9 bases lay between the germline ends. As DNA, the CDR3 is TGTGCCAGCAGCTCGGACATAGATCAGCCCCAGCATTTT. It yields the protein CASSSDIDQPQHF.

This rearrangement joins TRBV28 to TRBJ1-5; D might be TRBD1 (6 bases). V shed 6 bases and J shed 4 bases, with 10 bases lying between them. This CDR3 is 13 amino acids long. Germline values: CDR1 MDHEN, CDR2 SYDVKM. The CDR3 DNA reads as TGTGCCAGCAGGGGAGGGGGGAATCAGCCCCAGCATTTT. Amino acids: CASRGGGNQPQHF.

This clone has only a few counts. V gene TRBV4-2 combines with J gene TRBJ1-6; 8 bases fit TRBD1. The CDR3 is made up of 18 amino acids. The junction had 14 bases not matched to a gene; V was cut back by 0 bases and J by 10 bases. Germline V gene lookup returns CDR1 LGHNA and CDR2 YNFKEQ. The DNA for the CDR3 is TGTGCCAGCAGCCAAGACGGGCAGGGGGCAGTAGGGCACTCACCCCTCCACTTT. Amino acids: CASSQDGQGAVGHSPLHF.

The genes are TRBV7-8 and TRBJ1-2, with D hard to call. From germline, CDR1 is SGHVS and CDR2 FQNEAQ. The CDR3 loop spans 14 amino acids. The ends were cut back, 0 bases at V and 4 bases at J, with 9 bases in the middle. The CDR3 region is CASSLAYQRYGYTF. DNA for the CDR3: TGTGCCAGCAGCTTAGCTTACCAGCGCTATGGCTACACCTTC.

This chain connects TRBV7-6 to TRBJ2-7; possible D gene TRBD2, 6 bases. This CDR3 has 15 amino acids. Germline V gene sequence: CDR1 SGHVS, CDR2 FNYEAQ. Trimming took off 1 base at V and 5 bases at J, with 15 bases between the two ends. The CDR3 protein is CASSLGSGVRNEQYF. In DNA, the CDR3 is TGTGCCAGCAGCTTAGGATCGGGGGTACGTAACGAGCAGTACTTC.

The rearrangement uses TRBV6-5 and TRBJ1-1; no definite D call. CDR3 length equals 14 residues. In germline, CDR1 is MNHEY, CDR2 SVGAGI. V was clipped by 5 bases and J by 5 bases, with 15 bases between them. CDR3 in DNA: TGTGCCAGCAGTAATCCAGGCGGGCAAACTGAAGCTTTCTTT. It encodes CASSNPGGQTEAFF.

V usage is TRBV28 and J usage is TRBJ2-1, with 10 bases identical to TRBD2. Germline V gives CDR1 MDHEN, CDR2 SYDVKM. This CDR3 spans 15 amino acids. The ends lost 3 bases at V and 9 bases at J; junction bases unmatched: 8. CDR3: CASSFLASGSSEQFF. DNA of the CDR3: TGTGCCAGCAGTTTTTTGGCTAGCGGGAGCTCTGAGCAGTTCTTC.